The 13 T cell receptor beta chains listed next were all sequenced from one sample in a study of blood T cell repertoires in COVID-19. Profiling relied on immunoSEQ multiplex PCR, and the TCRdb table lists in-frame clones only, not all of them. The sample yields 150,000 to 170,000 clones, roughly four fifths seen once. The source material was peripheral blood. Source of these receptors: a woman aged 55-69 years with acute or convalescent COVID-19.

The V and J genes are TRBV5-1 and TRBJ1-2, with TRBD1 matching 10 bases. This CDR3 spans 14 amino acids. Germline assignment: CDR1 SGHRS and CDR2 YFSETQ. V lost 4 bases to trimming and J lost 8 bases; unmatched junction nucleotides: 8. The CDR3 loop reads CASSLGQGLDGYTF. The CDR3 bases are TGCGCCAGCAGCCTGGGACAGGGGCTCGACGGCTACACCTTC. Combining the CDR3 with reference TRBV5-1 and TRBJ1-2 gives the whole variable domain KAGVTQTPRYLIKTRGQQVTLSCSPISGHRSVSWYQQTPGQGLQFLFEYFSETQRNKGNFPGRFSGRQFSNSRSEMNVSTLELGDSALYLCASSLGQGLDGYTFGSGTRLTVV.

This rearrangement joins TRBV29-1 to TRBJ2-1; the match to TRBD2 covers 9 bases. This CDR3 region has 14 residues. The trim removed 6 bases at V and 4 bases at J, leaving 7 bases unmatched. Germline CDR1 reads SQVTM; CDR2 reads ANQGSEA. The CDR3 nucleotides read TGCAGCGTGGTTCCTAGCGGGGTATACAATGAGCAGTTCTTC. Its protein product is CSVVPSGVYNEQFF.

CDR3: CSVRGQSETQYF. CDR3 DNA: TGCAGCGTGAGGGGACAGTCAGAGACCCAGTACTTC. The chain combines TRBV29-1 with TRBJ2-5; 7 nucleotides line up with TRBD1. Trimming at V came to 6 bases and at J to 4 bases, leaving 5 bases not matched to a gene. The CDR3 is 12 amino acids. Germline-derived CDR1 and CDR2 are SQVTM and ANQGSEA.

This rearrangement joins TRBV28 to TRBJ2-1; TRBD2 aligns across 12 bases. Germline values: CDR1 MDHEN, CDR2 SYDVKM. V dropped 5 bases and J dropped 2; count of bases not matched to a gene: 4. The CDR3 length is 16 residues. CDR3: CASSLSSGGAYNEQFF. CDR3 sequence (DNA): TGTGCCAGCAGTCTGTCTAGCGGGGGGGCCTACAATGAGCAGTTCTTC.

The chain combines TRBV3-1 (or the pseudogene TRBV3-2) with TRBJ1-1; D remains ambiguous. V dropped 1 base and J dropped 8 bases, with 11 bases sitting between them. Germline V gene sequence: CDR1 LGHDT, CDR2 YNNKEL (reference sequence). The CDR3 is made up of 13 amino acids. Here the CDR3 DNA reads TGTGCCAGCAGCCAAGGGACCCCGGGGGAAGCTTTCTTT. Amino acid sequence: CASSQGTPGEAFF.

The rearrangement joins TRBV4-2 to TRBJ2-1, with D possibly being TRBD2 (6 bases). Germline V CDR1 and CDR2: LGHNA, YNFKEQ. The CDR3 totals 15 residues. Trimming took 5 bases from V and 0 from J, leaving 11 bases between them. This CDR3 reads CASSFLGSSYNEQFF. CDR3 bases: TGTGCCAGCAGCTTTCTCGGGAGCTCCTACAATGAGCAGTTCTTC.

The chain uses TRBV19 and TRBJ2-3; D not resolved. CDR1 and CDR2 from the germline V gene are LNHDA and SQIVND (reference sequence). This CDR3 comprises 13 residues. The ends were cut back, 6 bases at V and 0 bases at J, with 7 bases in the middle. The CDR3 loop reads CASRLTSTDTQYF. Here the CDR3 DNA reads TGTGCCAGTAGGTTAACTAGCACAGATACGCAGTATTTT.

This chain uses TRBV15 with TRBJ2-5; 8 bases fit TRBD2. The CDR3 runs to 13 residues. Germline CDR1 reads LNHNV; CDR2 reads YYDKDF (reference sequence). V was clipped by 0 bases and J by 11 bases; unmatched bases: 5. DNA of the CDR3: TGTGCCACCAGCAGAGAGCGGGGGGCCCTTCAGTACTTC. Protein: CATSRERGALQYF. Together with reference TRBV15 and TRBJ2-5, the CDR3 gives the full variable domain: DAMVIQNPRYQVTQFGKPVTLSCSQTLNHNVMYWYQQKSSQAPKLLFHYYDKDFNNEADTPDNFQSRRPNTSFCFLDIRSPGLGDTAMYLCATSRERGALQYFGPGTRLLVL.

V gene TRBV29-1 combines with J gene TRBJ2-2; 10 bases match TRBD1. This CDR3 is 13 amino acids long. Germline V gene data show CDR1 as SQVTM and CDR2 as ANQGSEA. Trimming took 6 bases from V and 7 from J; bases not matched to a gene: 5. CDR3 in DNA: TGCAGCGTCCCGGGACAGGGGCACGGGGAGCTGTTTTTT. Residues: CSVPGQGHGELFF.

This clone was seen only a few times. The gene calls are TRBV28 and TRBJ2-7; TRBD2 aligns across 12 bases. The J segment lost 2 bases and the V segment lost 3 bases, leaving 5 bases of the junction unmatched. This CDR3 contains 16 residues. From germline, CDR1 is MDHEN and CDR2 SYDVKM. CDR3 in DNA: TGTGCCAGCAGTTTTCGCACTAGCGGGGGGACCTACGAGCAGTACGTC. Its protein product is CASSFRTSGGTYEQYV.

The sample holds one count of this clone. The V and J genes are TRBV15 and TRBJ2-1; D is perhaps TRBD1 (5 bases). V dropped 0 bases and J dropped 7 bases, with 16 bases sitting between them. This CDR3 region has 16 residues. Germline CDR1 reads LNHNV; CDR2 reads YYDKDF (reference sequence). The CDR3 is CATSRDRRQTPNEQFF. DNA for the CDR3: TGTGCCACCAGCAGAGATCGGCGACAGACACCTAATGAGCAGTTCTTC.

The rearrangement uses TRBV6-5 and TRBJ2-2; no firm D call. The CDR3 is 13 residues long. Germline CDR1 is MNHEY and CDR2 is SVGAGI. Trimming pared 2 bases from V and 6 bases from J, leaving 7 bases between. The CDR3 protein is CASSYPGAGELFF. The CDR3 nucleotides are TGTGCCAGCAGTTACCCCGGTGCCGGGGAGCTGTTTTTT.

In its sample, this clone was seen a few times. The CDR3 reads CASSSSGETGELFF. For the CDR3, the DNA is TGTGCCAGCAGCAGCTCAGGGGAGACCGGGGAGCTGTTTTTT. The chain joins TRBV11-3 to TRBJ2-2; a possible D gene is TRBD1 (6 bases). Germline CDR1 reads SGHNT; CDR2 reads YENEEA. V lost 5 bases and J 5 bases, leaving 12 bases between the germline ends. This CDR3 has 14 residues.